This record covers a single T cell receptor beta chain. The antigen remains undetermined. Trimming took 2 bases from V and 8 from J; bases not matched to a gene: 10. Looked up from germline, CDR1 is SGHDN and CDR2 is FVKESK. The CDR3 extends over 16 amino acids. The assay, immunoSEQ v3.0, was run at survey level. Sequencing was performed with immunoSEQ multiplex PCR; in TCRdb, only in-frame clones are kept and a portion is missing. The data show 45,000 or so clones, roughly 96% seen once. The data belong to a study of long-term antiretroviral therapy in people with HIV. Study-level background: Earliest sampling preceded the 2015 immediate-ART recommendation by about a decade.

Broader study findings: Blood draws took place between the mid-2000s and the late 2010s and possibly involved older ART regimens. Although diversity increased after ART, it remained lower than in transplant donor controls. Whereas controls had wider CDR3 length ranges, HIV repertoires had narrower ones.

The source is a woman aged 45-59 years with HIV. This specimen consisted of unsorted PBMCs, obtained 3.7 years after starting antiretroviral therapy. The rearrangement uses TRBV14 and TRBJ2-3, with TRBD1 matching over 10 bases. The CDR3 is CASSQIGTGVSGTQYF. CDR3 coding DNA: TGTGCCAGCAGCCAAATCGGGACAGGGGTCAGTGGTACGCAGTATTTT.